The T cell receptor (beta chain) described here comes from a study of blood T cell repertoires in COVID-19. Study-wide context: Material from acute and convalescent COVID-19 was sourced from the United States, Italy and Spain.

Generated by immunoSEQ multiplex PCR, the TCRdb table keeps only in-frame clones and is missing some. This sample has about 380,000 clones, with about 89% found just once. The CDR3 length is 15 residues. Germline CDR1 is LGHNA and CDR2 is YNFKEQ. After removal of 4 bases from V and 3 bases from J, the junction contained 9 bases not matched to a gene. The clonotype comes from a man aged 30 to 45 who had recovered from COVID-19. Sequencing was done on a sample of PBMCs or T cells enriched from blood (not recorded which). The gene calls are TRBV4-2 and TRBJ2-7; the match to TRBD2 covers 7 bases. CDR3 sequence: CASSPREGTFYEQYF. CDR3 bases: TGTGCCAGCAGCCCAAGGGAGGGGACCTTCTACGAGCAGTACTTC.